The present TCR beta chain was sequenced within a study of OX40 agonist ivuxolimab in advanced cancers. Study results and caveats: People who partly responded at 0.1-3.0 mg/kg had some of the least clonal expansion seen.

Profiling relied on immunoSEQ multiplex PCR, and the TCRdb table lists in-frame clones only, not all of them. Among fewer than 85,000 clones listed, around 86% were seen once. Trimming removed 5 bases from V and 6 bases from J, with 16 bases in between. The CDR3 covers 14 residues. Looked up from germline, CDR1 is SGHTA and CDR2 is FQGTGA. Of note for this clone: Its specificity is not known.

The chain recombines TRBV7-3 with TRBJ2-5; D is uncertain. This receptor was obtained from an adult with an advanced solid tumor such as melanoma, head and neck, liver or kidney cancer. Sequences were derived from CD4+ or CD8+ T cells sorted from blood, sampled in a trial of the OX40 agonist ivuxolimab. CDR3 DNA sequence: TGTGCCAGCAGCCCGGGTGGGGTTCGGAAGACCCAGTACTTC. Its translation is CASSPGGVRKTQYF.